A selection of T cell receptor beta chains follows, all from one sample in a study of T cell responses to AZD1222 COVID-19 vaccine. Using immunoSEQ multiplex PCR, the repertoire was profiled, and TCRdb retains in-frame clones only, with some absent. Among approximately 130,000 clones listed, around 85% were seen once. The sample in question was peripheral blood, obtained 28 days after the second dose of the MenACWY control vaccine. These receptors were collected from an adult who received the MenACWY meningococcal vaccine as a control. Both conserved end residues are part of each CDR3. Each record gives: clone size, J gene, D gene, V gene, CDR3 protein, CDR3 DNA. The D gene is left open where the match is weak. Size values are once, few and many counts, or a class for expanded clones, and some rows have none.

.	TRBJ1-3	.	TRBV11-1	CASSSTGMPGNTIYF	TGTGCCAGCAGCAGTACAGGGATGCCTGGAAACACCATATATTTT
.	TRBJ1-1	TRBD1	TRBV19	CASSIPHITGAAIAFF	TGTGCCAGTAGTATCCCCCATATAACAGGGGCCGCTATAGCTTTCTTT
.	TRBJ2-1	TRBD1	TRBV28	CASSLYGTGGNEQFF	TGTGCCAGCAGTTTGTACGGGACAGGGGGGAATGAGCAGTTCTTC
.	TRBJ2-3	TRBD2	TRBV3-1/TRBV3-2	CASSHRGGTDTQYF	TGTGCCAGCAGCCACCGGGGGGGCACAGATACGCAGTATTTT
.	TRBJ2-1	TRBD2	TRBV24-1	CATSTWSPGGSDEQFF	TGTGCCACCAGCACCTGGTCTCCGGGAGGGAGCGATGAGCAGTTCTTC
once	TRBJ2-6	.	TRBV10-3	CAISEVKGSGANVLTF	TGTGCCATCAGTGAGGTCAAGGGTTCTGGGGCCAACGTCCTGACTTTC
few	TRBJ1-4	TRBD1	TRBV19	CASSARTGVNEKLFF	TGTGCCAGTAGTGCACGGACAGGGGTTAATGAAAAACTGTTTTTT
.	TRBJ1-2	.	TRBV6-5	CASSFSGGSYGYTF	TGTGCCAGCAGTTTTTCCGGGGGGTCCTATGGCTACACCTTC
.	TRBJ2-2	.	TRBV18	CASSPPRTAGELFF	TGTGCCAGCTCACCACCGAGAACAGCCGGGGAGCTGTTTTTT
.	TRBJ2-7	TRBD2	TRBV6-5	CASSRGDEQYF	TGTGCCAGCAGTCGGGGGGACGAGCAGTACTTC
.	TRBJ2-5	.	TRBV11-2	CASSTQPGQETQYF	TGTGCCAGCAGCACCCAGCCGGGACAAGAGACCCAGTACTTC
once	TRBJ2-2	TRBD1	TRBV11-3	CASSTTGGRWTGELFF	TGTGCCAGCAGCACAACAGGGGGAAGGTGGACCGGGGAGCTGTTTTTT
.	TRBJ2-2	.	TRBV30	CAWTDRGSSTGELFF	TGTGCCTGGACCGACCGGGGTAGCAGCACCGGGGAGCTGTTTTTT
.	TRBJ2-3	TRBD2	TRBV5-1	CARSGAGGGTDTQYF	TGCGCCCGCAGCGGAGCGGGGGGGGGCACAGATACGCAGTATTTT
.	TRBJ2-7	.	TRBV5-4	CASSLDRTNEQYF	TGTGCCAGCAGCTTGGACCGGACGAACGAGCAGTACTTC
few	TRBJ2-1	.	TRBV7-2	CASSPQVAQFF	TGTGCCAGCAGCCCTCAAGTAGCGCAGTTCTTC